The 7 T cell receptor beta chains below all came from one sample that was sequenced in a study of PD-1 blockade in classical Hodgkin lymphoma. Every single patient, without exception, relapsed after autologous stem cell transplantation, and brentuximab vedotin exposure varied. This table comes from immunoSEQ multiplex PCR, and its TCRdb copy is limited to in-frame clones, with some not included. The table includes approximately 52,000 clones, about two thirds detected once. This material consisted of peripheral blood mononuclear cells (PBMCs), taken before the second cycle of nivolumab. These receptors came from a human donor with classical Hodgkin lymphoma.

This clone was counted only a few times. The rearrangement joins TRBV27 to TRBJ1-5, with D possibly being TRBD1 (5 bases). Germline V gives CDR1 MNHEY, CDR2 SMNVEV (reference sequence). Between the trimmed V and J ends, which lost 5 bases and 1 base, there was a span of 12 bases. The CDR3 is 15 residues long. The CDR3 bases are TGTGCCAGCAGTCAGGGAACGGGGAGCAATCAGCCCCAGCATTTT. This gives the protein CASSQGTGSNQPQHF.

The chain recombines TRBV6-4 with TRBJ2-1; D call uncertain. CDR1 MRHNA and CDR2 SNTAGT come from the germline V gene. With 8 bases removed from V and 4 bases from J, the gap between germline ends came to 6 bases. The CDR3 is 11 residues long. The CDR3 DNA is TGTGCCAGCTCGAATTACAATGAGCAGTTCTTC. It is translated as CASSNYNEQFF.

The rearrangement joins TRBV14 to TRBJ2-5; D is unclear. V lost 0 bases, J lost 5 bases, and 4 bases lay in between. Germline assignment: CDR1 SGHDN and CDR2 FVKESK. This CDR3 is built from 12 residues. CDR3 DNA: TGTGCCAGCAGCCAAGAATGGGAGACCCAGTACTTC. This codes for CASSQEWETQYF. Supplemented by reference TRBV14 and TRBJ2-5, the full variable domain reads EAGVTQFPSHSVIEKGQTVTLRCDPISGHDNLYWYRRVMGKEIKFLLHFVKESKQDESGMPNNRFLAERTGGTYSTLKVQPAELEDSGVYFCASSQEWETQYFGPGTRLLVL.

This chain joins TRBV20-1 and TRBJ2-3; D uncertain. Germline-derived CDR1 and CDR2 are DFQATT and SNEGSKA (reference sequence). With 5 bases removed from V and 8 bases from J, the gap between germline ends came to 5 bases. The CDR3 loop spans 9 amino acids. The CDR3 bases are TGCAGTGCTCCGGCTACGCAGTATTTT. It specifies CSAPATQYF.

This clone has only one observation. This rearrangement joins TRBV10-3 to TRBJ1-2; possible D gene TRBD1, 5 bases. The germline gives CDR1 ENHRY, CDR2 SYGVKD. The ends were cut back, 6 bases at V and 4 bases at J, with 12 bases in the middle. The CDR3 is 13 amino acids. This chain's CDR3 is CAIRDVGGYGYTF. The CDR3 coding sequence is TGTGCCATCAGGGACGTGGGGGGCTATGGCTACACCTTC.

The chain uses TRBV19 and TRBJ2-2, with 9 nucleotides matching TRBD1. CDR3 size: 15 residues. Looked up from germline, CDR1 is LNHDA and CDR2 is SQIVND (reference sequence). Trimming removed 6 bases from V and 8 bases from J; junction bases left unmatched: 10. The CDR3 sequence is CASSSGTGLPGELFF. The CDR3 DNA reads as TGTGCCAGTAGCTCAGGGACAGGGTTACCAGGGGAGCTGTTTTTT.

V and J are TRBV27 and TRBJ2-2; D is unclear. V dropped 0 bases and J dropped 4 bases, with 9 bases sitting between them. The CDR3 has 15 residues. The germline gives CDR1 MNHEY, CDR2 SMNVEV (reference sequence). CDR3 coding DNA: TGTGCCAGCAGTTTATCTCCTTCCATCACCGGGGAGCTGTTTTTT. The encoded protein is CASSLSPSITGELFF.